This entry lists 21 T cell receptor beta chains sequenced from one sample in a study of cytomegalovirus exposure and HLA in healthy donors. PCR primers comprised 60 Vbeta and 13 Jbeta primers. Clones were read by immunoSEQ multiplex PCR, and TCRdb kept only the in-frame ones, dropping some. In the table there are around 150,000 clones, 77% of which are singletons. The sequenced sample consisted of PBMCs. These receptors all come from a man aged 25-45 years in good health and CMV-seronegative.

The chain joins TRBV5-4 to TRBJ2-7; 8 bases fit TRBD2. V gave up 0 bases and J gave up 2 bases; unmatched junction bases: 7. Germline lookup yields CDR1 SGHNT and CDR2 YYREEE (reference sequence). The CDR3 totals 16 residues. For the CDR3, the DNA is TGTGCCAGCAGCTTGGCCCTAGCGGGCCTACCCTACGAGCAGTACTTC. The encoded protein is CASSLALAGLPYEQYF.

This rearrangement joins TRBV7-2 to TRBJ2-1; 14 bases are a match to TRBD2. Germline V gene sequence: CDR1 SGHTA, CDR2 FQGNSA. The CDR3 has 15 amino acids. After removal of 4 bases from V and 6 bases from J, the junction contained 2 bases not matched to a gene. The CDR3 region has the DNA TGTGCCAGCAGCTGGGGACTAGCGGGAGTCAATGAGCAGTTCTTC. Translated: CASSWGLAGVNEQFF.

V usage is TRBV13 and J usage is TRBJ1-2; unclear D gene. CDR1 is PRHDT and CDR2 is FYEKMQ in the germline V gene (reference sequence). The CDR3 sequence is 15 residues long. V was shortened by 0 bases and J by 4 bases, with 12 bases between the two germline ends. The CDR3 loop is CASSLGPGVGYGYTF. The DNA for the CDR3 is TGTGCCAGCAGCTTAGGCCCCGGGGTAGGCTATGGCTACACCTTC.

The chain couples TRBV2 to TRBJ2-5, with 14 nucleotides matching TRBD2. The trim removed 8 bases at V and 4 bases at J, leaving 9 bases unmatched. This CDR3 contains 16 residues. Germline CDR1 is SNHLY and CDR2 is FYNNEI. The CDR3 bases are TGTGCCAGCGGGGGGACTAGCGGGAGAAGGGGAGAGACCCAGTACTTC. It codes for CASGGTSGRRGETQYF.

J is TRBJ2-1 and V is TRBV11-2; D is undetermined. The CDR3 totals 11 residues. Germline-derived CDR1 and CDR2 are SGHAT and FQNNGV. V lost 1 base and J lost 13, with 8 bases in between. The CDR3 DNA reads as TGTGCCAGCAGCTTAGGCCTATATCAGTTCTTC. It yields the protein CASSLGLYQFF.

The J gene is TRBJ2-5, the V gene TRBV7-8; D is unclear. Germline CDR1 SGHVS, CDR2 FQNEAQ. This CDR3 comprises 14 residues. Trimming took 3 bases from V and 3 from J, leaving 11 bases between them. In nucleotides, the CDR3 is TGTGCCAGCAGCTTCCGTCCGAGCGAAGAGACCCAGTACTTC. This codes for CASSFRPSEETQYF.

V and J are TRBV7-9 and TRBJ2-7; maybe TRBD1 (6 bases). CDR1 is SEHNR and CDR2 is FQNEAQ in the germline V gene (reference sequence). This CDR3 has 12 residues. The DNA of the CDR3 is TGTGCCAGCAGCTTAGAGGGGACACTAGTATCTGTC. It translates to CASSLEGTLVSV.

This clone has more than one count but fewer than ten. The CDR3 DNA sequence: TGTGCCTGGAGTGGGGACAGTACCCCGGTCTATGGCTACACCTTC. Amino acids: CAWSGDSTPVYGYTF. The chain has TRBV30 and TRBJ1-2, with TRBD1 matching over 7 bases. With V trimmed by 1 base and J by 4 bases, 9 bases remained unmatched. Germline V gene lookup returns CDR1 GTSNPN and CDR2 SVGIG (reference sequence). This CDR3 contains 15 residues.

V is TRBV6-5 and J is TRBJ2-7; D gene unclear. This CDR3 has 14 residues. V dropped 6 bases and J dropped 1 base, with 13 bases sitting between them. Germline CDR1 MNHEY, CDR2 SVGAGI. DNA for the CDR3: TGTGCCAGCAGCCGCGAATCCGGGTCCTACGAGCAGTACTTC. Its translation is CASSRESGSYEQYF.

V usage is TRBV2 and J usage is TRBJ1-2, with 9 bases that match TRBD1. The ends lost 1 base at V and 7 bases at J; junction bases unmatched: 4. CDR3 length: 14 residues. Per germline, CDR1 SNHLY and CDR2 FYNNEI. The CDR3 nucleotides read TGTGCCAGCAGTGAAGGACAGGGGGGACGTGGCTACACCTTC. This translates into CASSEGQGGRGYTF.

In DNA, the CDR3 is TGTGCCAGTAGTATGTTCAGGGGGCCTCAGCCCCAGCATTTT. Its protein product is CASSMFRGPQPQHF. This chain links TRBV19 with TRBJ1-5, with 8 bases matching TRBD1. Germline loops: CDR1 LNHDA, CDR2 SQIVND (reference sequence). Trimming cost V 3 bases and J 6 bases; bases outside gene matches: 4. This CDR3 contains 14 residues.

This chain joins TRBV7-9 and TRBJ2-5; 8 bases match TRBD1. The CDR3 runs to 14 residues. Germline values: CDR1 SEHNR, CDR2 FQNEAQ (reference sequence). The V gene end was trimmed by 5 bases and the J gene end by 5 bases; junction bases not matched to a gene: 7. In DNA, the CDR3 is TGTGCCAGCAGCCCTCGGACAGGGTCCGAGACCCAGTACTTC. Translating it yields CASSPRTGSETQYF.

As for this clone: One junction end does not reproduce the germline sequence, and a read error may be involved. This chain joins TRBV5-8 and TRBJ2-1; D perhaps matches TRBD2 (5 bases). Looked up from germline, CDR1 is SGHTS and CDR2 is YDEGEE. CDR3 length equals 16 residues. The CDR3 loop reads CATSLSQRSSYNEQFF. The CDR3 DNA sequence: TGTGCCACCAGCTTGTCGCAGCGGAGCTCCTACAATGAGCAGTTCTTC.

The sample holds a few counts of this clone. This chain links TRBV6-5 with TRBJ1-5; D is perhaps TRBD1 (6 bases). CDR3 size: 14 residues. The V end lost 6 bases, the J end lost 7 bases, and 16 bases lay between the germline ends. CDR1 is MNHEY and CDR2 is SVGAGI in the germline V gene. CDR3 loop: CASSRNRVVQPQHF. CDR3 DNA: TGTGCCAGCAGCCGGAACAGGGTAGTCCAGCCCCAGCATTTT.

The chain joins TRBV7-9 to TRBJ2-5; tentatively, D is TRBD2 (6 bases). This CDR3 has 14 residues. The V gene lost 4 bases and the J gene lost 2 bases, with 11 bases spanning the gap. Germline V lookup: CDR1 SEHNR, CDR2 FQNEAQ (reference sequence). CDR3 sequence: CASSSSLAQETQYF. In nucleotides, the CDR3 is TGTGCCAGCAGCTCGTCACTAGCACAAGAGACCCAGTACTTC.

This clone has a single count. The chain uses TRBV7-9 and TRBJ2-7; 7 bases are shared with TRBD2. This CDR3 comprises 15 residues. Germline V CDR1 and CDR2: SEHNR, FQNEAQ (reference sequence). With 1 base clipped from V and 5 bases from J, the junction kept 8 bases outside the gene matches. The DNA of the CDR3 is TGTGCCAGCAGCTTAGTGGTGGGAGGGCCACACGAGCAGTACTTC. Protein product: CASSLVVGGPHEQYF.

This clone was observed a handful of times. The rearrangement uses TRBV11-3 and TRBJ2-3, with D maybe TRBD1 (6 bases). Germline lookup yields CDR1 SGHNT and CDR2 YENEEA. The CDR3 extends over 14 amino acids. The V end was cut by 5 bases, the J end by 4 bases, with 13 bases between. CDR3 region: CASSSIGGADTQYF. CDR3 nucleotide sequence: TGTGCCAGCAGCAGCATTGGGGGCGCAGATACGCAGTATTTT.

The V and J genes are TRBV6-5 and TRBJ2-6, with TRBD1 matching 9 bases. Trimming at V came to 2 bases and at J to 4 bases, leaving 3 bases not matched to a gene. Germline V lookup: CDR1 MNHEY, CDR2 SVGAGI. The CDR3 is made up of 16 amino acids. The CDR3 sequence: CASSYRTGAGANVLTF. The CDR3 region has the DNA TGTGCCAGCAGTTACCGGACAGGGGCCGGGGCCAACGTCCTGACTTTC.

This chain's CDR3 is CASSLVRVTSTDTQYF. CDR3 bases: TGTGCCAGCAGCTTGGTGAGGGTCACTAGCACAGATACGCAGTATTTT. This chain links TRBV7-4 with TRBJ2-3; a weak D match, TRBD2 (5 bases). The V end was cut by 3 bases, the J end by 0 bases, with 13 bases between. CDR3 length equals 16 residues. CDR1 and CDR2 from the germline V gene are SGHVT and SQSDAQ.

The chain is built from TRBV5-1 and TRBJ2-5, with 7 bases identical to TRBD1. Germline V lookup: CDR1 SGHRS, CDR2 YFSETQ. CDR3 length: 17 residues. With V trimmed by 2 bases and J by 0 bases, 10 bases remained unmatched. CDR3 region: CASSLQGIGSYQETQYF. The CDR3 nucleotides read TGCGCCAGCAGCTTACAGGGGATTGGGAGTTACCAAGAGACCCAGTACTTC. Full variable domain (outside the CDR3, taken from reference TRBV5-1 and TRBJ2-5): KAGVTQTPRYLIKTRGQQVTLSCSPISGHRSVSWYQQTPGQGLQFLFEYFSETQRNKGNFPGRFSGRQFSNSRSEMNVSTLELGDSALYLCASSLQGIGSYQETQYFGPGTRLLVL.

The chain recombines TRBV2 with TRBJ2-5; 16 nucleotides line up with TRBD2. CDR1 SNHLY and CDR2 FYNNEI come from the germline V gene. J lost 2 bases, V lost 3 bases, and 15 bases had no gene match. The length of the CDR3 is 21 residues. The CDR3 spells CASSDAGTGTSGRVLQETQYF. The CDR3 nucleotides are TGTGCCAGCAGTGATGCAGGAACCGGGACTAGCGGGAGGGTACTTCAAGAGACCCAGTACTTC.